The source of this T cell receptor beta chain is a study of blood T cell repertoires in COVID-19. About the study: From T cells, B-cell-depleted T cells, or PBMCs came the material, which was cDNA or gDNA.

Original processing methods: Using reference gene primer amplification, nucleated cell counts were estimated. Repertoires were generated with immunoSEQ multiplex PCR, while TCRdb's copy carries only in-frame clones and drops some. V and J calls and clone size follow that table, whereas D and trimming were derived from the DNA. The top ten clones hold around 3% of a sample with fewer than 250,000 clones, around 86% of them seen once. Germline V gives CDR1 SEHNR, CDR2 FQNEAQ (reference sequence). This CDR3 spans 15 amino acids. V was clipped by 3 bases and J by 5 bases, with 13 bases between them. The chain combines TRBV7-9 with TRBJ2-2, with a possible D match to TRBD2 (5 bases). The TCR sequence derives from a man between 60 and 70 years old with acute or convalescent COVID-19. The sample consisted of peripheral blood. CDR3 nucleotide sequence: TGTGCCAGCAGCTTTCGGGGTCAGGTTACCGGGGAGCTGTTTTTT. The encoded protein is CASSFRGQVTGELFF.